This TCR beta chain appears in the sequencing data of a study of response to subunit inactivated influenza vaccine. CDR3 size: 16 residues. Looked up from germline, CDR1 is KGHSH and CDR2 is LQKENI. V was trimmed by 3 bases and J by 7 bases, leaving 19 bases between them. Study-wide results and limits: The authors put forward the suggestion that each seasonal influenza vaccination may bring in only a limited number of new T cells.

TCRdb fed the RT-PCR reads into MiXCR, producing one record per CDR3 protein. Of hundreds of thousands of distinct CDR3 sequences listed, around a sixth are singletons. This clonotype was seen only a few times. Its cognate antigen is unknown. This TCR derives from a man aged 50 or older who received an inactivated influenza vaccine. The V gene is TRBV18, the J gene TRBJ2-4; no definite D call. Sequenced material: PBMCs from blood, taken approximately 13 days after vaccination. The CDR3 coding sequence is TGTGCCAGCTCACCTATCCCAGGATCTTATGGGAACATTCAGTACTTC. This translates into CASSPIPGSYGNIQYF.